The clone carrying this T cell receptor beta chain was counted between two and nine times. Multiplex PCR was performed with 32 V and 13 J primers, and it amplified TCR beta CDR3. TCRdb reanalysed the multiplex PCR reads using MiXCR and keeps one entry per CDR3 protein. The sample includes 13,000 to 15,000 distinct CDR3 sequences, roughly 29% of them seen just once. Template input was genomic DNA from bulk tumor (approximately 600 ng per sample). Several biopsies per primary tumor were taken during surgery, spaced as far apart as possible. Patients with untreated, newly diagnosed non-small cell lung cancer underwent curative surgery. This CDR3 contains 17 residues. The junction had 8 bases not matched to a gene; V was cut back by 6 bases and J by 7 bases. CDR1 WSHSY and CDR2 SAAADI come from the germline V gene. The data are from a study of immune heterogeneity within non-small cell lung tumors.

The receptor was isolated from a man between 35 and 55 years old with non-small cell lung cancer. Input material: lung tumor tissue. The chain employs TRBV10-2 and TRBJ2-2, with 16 nucleotides matching TRBD2. The DNA of the CDR3 is TGCGCCAGCAGCACCGGGACTAGCGGGAGGGAGCACGGGGAGCTGTTTTTT. Amino acids: CASSTGTSGREHGELFF.